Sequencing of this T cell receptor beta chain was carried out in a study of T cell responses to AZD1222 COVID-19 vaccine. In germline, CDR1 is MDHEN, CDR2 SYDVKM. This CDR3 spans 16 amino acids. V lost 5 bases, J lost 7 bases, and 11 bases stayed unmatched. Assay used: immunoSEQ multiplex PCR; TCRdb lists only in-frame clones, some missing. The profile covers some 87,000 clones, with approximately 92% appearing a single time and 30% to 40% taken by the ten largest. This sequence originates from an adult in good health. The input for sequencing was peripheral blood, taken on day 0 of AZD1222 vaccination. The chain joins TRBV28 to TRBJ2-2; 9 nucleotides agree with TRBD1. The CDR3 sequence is CASSQTRDRDGGELFF. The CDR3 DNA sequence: TGTGCCAGCAGTCAAACTCGGGACAGGGACGGCGGGGAGCTGTTTTTT.